This T cell receptor (beta chain) was recovered during a study of CD8 T cells in Susac syndrome. Germline V lookup: CDR1 MNHEY, CDR2 SVGAGI. The V and J ends lost 6 bases and 5 bases, in that order; junction bases with no gene match: 7. This CDR3 has 15 residues. In blood CD8+ and CD4+ T cells, TCR beta underwent sequencing. Treatment-naive patients with stable or active relapsing-remitting disease served as multiple sclerosis controls. Remarks on this clonotype: What it recognizes is unknown.

Study results and limitations: By the study's own acknowledgment, its TCR sequencing and HLA analysis included relatively few individuals.

cDNA came from about 0.46 to 1 ug RNA primed by random hexamers. The TCR beta CDR3 was amplified by immunoSEQ multiplex PCR across 54 Vbeta, 13 Jbeta. TCRdb analysed the immunoSEQ multiplex PCR reads with MiXCR anew, one entry per CDR3 protein. There are 350,000 to 550,000 distinct CDR3 sequences in the sample; around 85% occur only once, and more than 0.09% lies in the top ten. The sample comprised CD8+ T cells from PBMCs. This receptor was identified in a human donor with multiple sclerosis. This chain connects TRBV6-5 to TRBJ2-5, with 12 bases that match TRBD1. The CDR3 is CASRRDRGREETQYF. In DNA form, the CDR3 reads TGTGCCAGCAGGAGGGACAGGGGGCGCGAGGAGACCCAGTACTTC.